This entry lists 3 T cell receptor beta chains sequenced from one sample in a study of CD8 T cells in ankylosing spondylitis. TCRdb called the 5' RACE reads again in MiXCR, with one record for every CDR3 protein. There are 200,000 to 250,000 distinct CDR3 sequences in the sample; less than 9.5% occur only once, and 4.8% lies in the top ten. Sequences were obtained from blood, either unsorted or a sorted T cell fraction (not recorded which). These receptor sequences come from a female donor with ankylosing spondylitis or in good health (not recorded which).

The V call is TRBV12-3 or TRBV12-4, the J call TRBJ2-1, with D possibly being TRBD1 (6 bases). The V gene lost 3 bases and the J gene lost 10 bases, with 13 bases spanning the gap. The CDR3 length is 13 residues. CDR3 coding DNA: TGTGCCAGCAGTTTGAAAGGGGGAGCGGAGCAGTTCTTC. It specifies CASSLKGGAEQFF.

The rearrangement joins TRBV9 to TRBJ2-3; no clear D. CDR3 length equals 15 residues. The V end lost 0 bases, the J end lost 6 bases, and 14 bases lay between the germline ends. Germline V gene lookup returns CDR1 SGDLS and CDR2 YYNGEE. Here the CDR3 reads CASSVAGPYGDTQYF. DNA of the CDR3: TGTGCCAGCAGCGTAGCAGGCCCCTACGGGGATACGCAGTATTTT.

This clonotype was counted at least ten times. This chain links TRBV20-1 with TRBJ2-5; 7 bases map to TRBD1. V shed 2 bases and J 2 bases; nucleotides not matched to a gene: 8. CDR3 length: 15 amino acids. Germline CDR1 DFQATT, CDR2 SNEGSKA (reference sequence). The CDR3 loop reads CSARRTGTAQETQYF. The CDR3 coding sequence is TGCAGTGCTAGACGAACCGGGACAGCTCAAGAGACCCAGTACTTC.